Listed here are 4 T cell receptor beta chains from one sample, sequenced in a study of metastatic and nonmetastatic thyroid tumors. Every patient was untreated before thyroid surgery. TCRdb reprocessed the PCR reads via MiXCR. The table has 45,000 to 65,000 clones, approximately 17% seen once; the top ten hold around 3%. The sample comprised blood. The source is a female donor with papillary thyroid cancer or a benign thyroid nodule (not recorded which). Some clones in this sample may be carry-over from other donors' samples.

This clone was picked up a small number of times. The chain has TRBV6-1 and TRBJ2-5; weak D call: TRBD2 (6 bases). Trimming shortened V by 4 bases and J by 2 bases, and 17 bases separated the two germline ends. Per the germline V gene, CDR1 is MNHNS and CDR2 is SASEGT. The CDR3 loop spans 16 amino acids. CDR3 sequence reads: CASSGGTVGGQETQYF. DNA for the CDR3: TGTGCCAGCAGTGGAGGGACGGTCGGGGGACAAGAGACCCAGTACTTC.

Many counts were recorded for this clone. This chain uses TRBV29-1 with TRBJ2-1; 9 bases match TRBD2. This CDR3 is built from 12 residues. The trim removed 5 bases at V and 14 bases at J, leaving 10 bases unmatched. Looked up from germline, CDR1 is SQVTM and CDR2 is ANQGSEA. The CDR3 DNA follows: TGCAGCGTTAAGGAGGCGGGAGGGCCTAAGTTCTTC. It encodes CSVKEAGGPKFF.

This clone was seen at least ten times. In the same sample, other DNA sequences code for this CDR3. The chain carries TRBV5-1 and TRBJ2-7; D possibly corresponds to TRBD2 (5 bases). The CDR3 runs 15 residues. Germline V CDR1 and CDR2: SGHRS, YFSETQ. The ends were cut back, 0 bases at V and 3 bases at J, with 13 bases in the middle. The CDR3 coding sequence is TGCGCCAGCAGCTTGGGGGCAGGACTTGTCTACGAGCAGTACTTC. This sequence encodes CASSLGAGLVYEQYF.

The table lists this clone with many counts. The sample holds other DNA sequences that translate to the same CDR3. The chain uses TRBV18 and TRBJ2-6, with 13 bases that match TRBD2. V was clipped by 1 base and J by 0 bases; unmatched bases: 0. The germline V gene encodes CDR1 KGHSH and CDR2 LQKENI. The CDR3 covers 18 residues. This CDR3 is CASSPRTSGSSGANVLTF. The CDR3 nucleotides read TGTGCCAGCTCACCACGGACTAGCGGGAGCTCTGGGGCCAACGTCCTGACTTTC.